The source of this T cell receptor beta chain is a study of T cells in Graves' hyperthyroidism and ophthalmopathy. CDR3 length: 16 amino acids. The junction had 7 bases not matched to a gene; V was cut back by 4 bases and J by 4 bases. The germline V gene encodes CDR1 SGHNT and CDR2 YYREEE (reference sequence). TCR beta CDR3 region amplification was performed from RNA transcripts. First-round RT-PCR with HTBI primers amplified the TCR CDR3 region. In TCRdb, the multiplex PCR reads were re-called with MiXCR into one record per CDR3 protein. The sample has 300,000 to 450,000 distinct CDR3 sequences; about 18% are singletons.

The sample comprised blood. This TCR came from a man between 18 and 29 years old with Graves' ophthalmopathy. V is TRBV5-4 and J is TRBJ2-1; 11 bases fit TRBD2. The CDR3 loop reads CASSPSGTSGYNEQFF. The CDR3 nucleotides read TGTGCCAGCAGCCCCTCCGGGACTAGCGGATACAATGAGCAGTTCTTC.